These T cell receptor beta chains were read from a single sample in a study of shared clonotypes between healthy human individuals. Sequencing was performed with immunoSEQ multiplex PCR; in TCRdb, only in-frame clones are kept and a portion is missing. This table has 630,000 or so clones, about 98% appearing once. The sequenced sample was naive CD8+ T cells sorted from blood. Every receptor here comes from a man aged 25-45 years in good health. Each CDR3 is given with its conserved first and last residue. The order of the fields is V gene, CDR3 protein.

v_call: TRBV5-4
cdr3_aa: CASSPSVVETTDTQYF

v_call: TRBV7-9
cdr3_aa: CASSPSSGQGTGANVLTF

v_call: TRBV14
cdr3_aa: CASSRRGGRLYEQYF

v_call: TRBV7-9
cdr3_aa: CASSSTSGRATEQFF

v_call: TRBV7-9
cdr3_aa: CASSLPLTQYF

v_call: TRBV11-2
cdr3_aa: CASSPAARGLNEQYF

v_call: TRBV28
cdr3_aa: CASEVGTSASYEQYF

v_call: TRBV7-8
cdr3_aa: CASSSVREGYEQYF

v_call: TRBV28
cdr3_aa: CASSLFQGGTAQETQYF

v_call: TRBV19
cdr3_aa: CASSSSGSAYEQYF

v_call: TRBV5-6
cdr3_aa: CASSLLAGDEQYF

v_call: TRBV11-2
cdr3_aa: CASSWTPGRKGMDEQFF

v_call: TRBV9
cdr3_aa: CASSVGGAGGFNEKLFF

v_call: TRBV5-4
cdr3_aa: CASSLPGEYEQYF

v_call: TRBV19
cdr3_aa: CASSPQFLGQGPYEQYF